The 6 T cell receptor beta chains listed next were all sequenced from one sample in a study of T cells in Graves' hyperthyroidism and ophthalmopathy. Amplified TCR beta CDR3 regions derived from RNA transcripts. The HTBI set primed first-round TCR CDR3 RT-PCR. TCRdb independently ran MiXCR on the multiplex PCR reads; one entry per CDR3 protein. The table has some 440,000 distinct CDR3 sequences, 15% to 18% seen once. Sequencing used blood. The source of these receptors is a young woman with Graves' hyperthyroidism.

This clonotype was detected many times. CDR3 sequence reads: CSAGTVTGKGLPEAFF. The DNA for the CDR3 is TGCAGTGCTGGAACCGTTACAGGGAAGGGGCTGCCTGAAGCTTTCTTT. The V gene is TRBV20-1, the J gene TRBJ1-1; a weak D match, TRBD1 (6 bases). CDR1 DFQATT and CDR2 SNEGSKA come from the germline V gene (reference sequence). The CDR3 is 16 amino acids. Trimming shortened V by 5 bases and J by 6 bases, and 25 bases separated the two germline ends.

The chain couples TRBV15 to TRBJ1-4; D unclear. The V end lost 1 base, the J end lost 8 bases, and 20 bases lay between the germline ends. Germline CDR1 LNHNV, CDR2 YYDKDF (reference sequence). This CDR3 is 17 amino acids long. The CDR3 reads CATSRGKGRAENEKLFF. The DNA for the CDR3 is TGTGCCACCAGCAGAGGGAAAGGGAGGGCAGAGAACGAAAAACTGTTTTTT. The complete variable domain, with remaining parts taken from reference TRBV15 and TRBJ1-4, reads DAMVIQNPRYQVTQFGKPVTLSCSQTLNHNVMYWYQQKSSQAPKLLFHYYDKDFNNEADTPDNFQSRRPNTSFCFLDIRSPGLGDTAMYLCATSRGKGRAENEKLFFGSGTQLSVL.

This clonotype was found many times. V gene TRBV11-2 combines with J gene TRBJ2-2; D remains ambiguous. The CDR3 runs to 12 residues. V lost 3 bases to trimming and J lost 6 bases, with 5 bases between them. Germline V gene lookup returns CDR1 SGHAT and CDR2 FQNNGV. The CDR3, as DNA: TGTGCCAGCAGCTTGATTTCCGGGGAGCTGTTTTTT. It yields the protein CASSLISGELFF.

This clonotype was detected many times. The DNA for the CDR3 is TGTGCCACCAGCAGATCTCCGATGACAGGGAACCACTACGAGCAGTACTTC. Translated: CATSRSPMTGNHYEQYF. The chain carries TRBV15 and TRBJ2-7; TRBD1 matches 7 bases. The CDR3 has 17 residues. Trimming took 2 bases from V and 3 from J; bases not matched to a gene: 13. The germline V gene encodes CDR1 LNHNV and CDR2 YYDKDF (reference sequence).

In this sample, this clonotype turned up many times. This chain uses TRBV11-3 with TRBJ1-5, with no clear D. The CDR3 sequence is 13 residues long. CDR1 is SGHNT, CDR2 YENEEA, per germline. V lost 4 bases and J lost 8, with 12 bases in between. CDR3 sequence reads: CASSSTIGEPQHF. As DNA, the CDR3 is TGTGCCAGCAGCTCGACGATCGGGGAGCCCCAGCATTTT.

This clonotype has a count of ten or more. The V and J genes are TRBV2 and TRBJ2-1; 10 bases align to TRBD2. There are 15 residues in the CDR3. V shed 4 bases, J shed 7 bases, and the junction held 7 bases outside the gene matches. CDR1 and CDR2 from the germline V gene are SNHLY and FYNNEI. Here the CDR3 DNA reads TGTGCCAGCAGTGTAGCGGGAGGTCGTGGAAATGAGCAGTTCTTC. Translation gives CASSVAGGRGNEQFF.